The 10 T cell receptor beta chains in this list originate from one sample, sequenced in a study of blood T cell repertoires in COVID-19. Assay: immunoSEQ multiplex PCR; the TCRdb copy retains only in-frame clones and omits some. This sample yields around 250,000 clones, of which around 83% are seen a single time; approximately 2% belongs to the top ten. Sequencing used peripheral blood. These receptors were taken from a man aged 25-40 years who had recovered from COVID-19.

This rearrangement joins TRBV24-1 to TRBJ2-2, with 8 bases fitting TRBD1. CDR1 is KGHDR and CDR2 is SFDVKD in the germline V gene. V was pared by 3 bases and J by 4 bases, with 6 bases of the junction left unmatched. CDR3 size: 16 residues. The CDR3 loop reads CATSDQTGDVTGELFF. The CDR3 nucleotides are TGTGCCACCAGTGATCAGACAGGGGATGTCACCGGGGAGCTGTTTTTT.

The table lists this clone with a count of one. CDR3 bases: TGTGCCAGCAGTTATCAGTTCCAAACGAACACTGAAGCTTTCTTT. This encodes CASSYQFQTNTEAFF. The chain links TRBV6-5 to TRBJ1-1; no firm D call. In germline, CDR1 is MNHEY, CDR2 SVGAGI. The CDR3 contains 15 residues. V was trimmed by 3 bases and J by 1 base, leaving 12 bases between them.

V is TRBV4-1 and J is TRBJ1-2; 7 bases line up with TRBD1. V gave up 3 bases and J gave up 5 bases; unmatched junction bases: 9. The CDR3 is 15 residues long. CDR1 and CDR2 from the germline V gene are MGHRA and YSYEKL. The CDR3 spells CASSHRDSRSYGYTF. In nucleotides, the CDR3 is TGCGCCAGCAGCCACCGGGACAGCCGATCATATGGCTACACCTTC.

This clone was recorded only once. This sequence joins TRBV13 and TRBJ1-2; D possibly corresponds to TRBD1 (5 bases). The CDR3 is made up of 14 amino acids. Trimming pared 5 bases from V and 6 bases from J, leaving 16 bases between. Germline-derived CDR1 and CDR2 are PRHDT and FYEKMQ (reference sequence). The CDR3 sequence is CASSPPAGGNGYTF. As DNA, the CDR3 is TGTGCCAGCAGCCCCCCCGCCGGGGGAAATGGCTACACCTTC.

This chain connects TRBV2 to TRBJ2-3; D is perhaps TRBD1 (6 bases). The length of the CDR3 is 16 residues. The germline gives CDR1 SNHLY, CDR2 FYNNEI. V was clipped by 7 bases and J by 0 bases, with 17 bases between them. CDR3 DNA: TGTGCCAGCAAATCGATTACAGGGATCAGCACAGATACGCAGTATTTT. Its translation: CASKSITGISTDTQYF.

The chain combines TRBV28 with TRBJ1-5, with no clear D. V dropped 7 bases and J dropped 2 bases, with 9 bases sitting between them. Germline V gene data show CDR1 as MDHEN and CDR2 as SYDVKM. The CDR3 contains 13 residues. The CDR3 loop reads CASNTVGNQPQHF. The CDR3 DNA is TGTGCCAGCAACACAGTAGGCAATCAGCCCCAGCATTTT.

The chain combines TRBV14 with TRBJ2-3; D perhaps matches TRBD2 (5 bases). CDR3 size: 13 residues. Germline CDR1 SGHDN, CDR2 FVKESK. V lost 5 bases to trimming and J lost 8 bases, with 14 bases between them. The chain's CDR3 is CASSLDYLGTQYF. The CDR3 DNA reads TGTGCCAGCAGCTTAGACTACCTAGGTACGCAGTATTTT.

The chain is built from TRBV5-1 and TRBJ1-4; TRBD1 matches 7 bases. V trimming: 4 bases; J trimming: 5 bases; junction bases outside the gene matches: 5. The CDR3 has 14 residues. Germline CDR1 SGHRS, CDR2 YFSETQ. CDR3 nucleotide sequence: TGCGCCAGCAGCCGAGGACAGGCGAATGAAAAACTGTTTTTT. Translation gives CASSRGQANEKLFF.

The J gene is TRBJ2-7, the V gene TRBV6-5; TRBD1 matches at 8 bases. V was pared by 1 base and J by 4 bases, with 3 bases of the junction left unmatched. The length of the CDR3 is 14 residues. Germline loops: CDR1 MNHEY, CDR2 SVGAGI. Here the CDR3 reads CASSYWTGPYEQYF. The CDR3 coding sequence is TGTGCCAGCAGTTACTGGACAGGGCCGTACGAGCAGTACTTC.

V is TRBV5-8 and J is TRBJ2-3; D is perhaps TRBD2 (7 bases). Trimming removed 2 bases at V and 4 bases at J, with 14 bases between. Germline lookup yields CDR1 SGHTS and CDR2 YDEGEE. CDR3 length: 15 residues. The CDR3 DNA follows: TGTGCCAGCAGCTTATTAGGGGGGGGGTCAGATACGCAGTATTTT. It specifies CASSLLGGGSDTQYF.